These T cell receptor beta chains were read from a single sample in a study of shared clonotypes between healthy human individuals. Sequencing used immunoSEQ multiplex PCR; TCRdb keeps in-frame clones, though not all of them. Of approximately 2.5 million clones listed, roughly 93% were seen once; the top ten hold roughly 0.39%. The sequenced sample consisted of naive CD4+ T cells from PBMCs. The origin of the receptors is a man aged 18 to 30 in good health. Some clones in this sample may be carry-over from other donors' samples. Each CDR3 is given with its conserved first and last residue. D genes are given only for firm matches. For some rows the clone size is stated as once, few or many, or as a class when expanded; others skip it.

abundance: .; d_gene: .; j_gene: TRBJ1-3; v_gene: TRBV5-4; CDR3nt: TGTGCCAGCAGCTTGGGTAGGCAGTATTCTGGAAACACCATATATTTT; CDR3aa: CASSLGRQYSGNTIYF
abundance: .; d_gene: .; j_gene: TRBJ1-3; v_gene: TRBV9; CDR3nt: TGTGCCAGCAGCCAGTACAGGTCGGATGTTGGAAACACCATATATTTT; CDR3aa: CASSQYRSDVGNTIYF
abundance: .; d_gene: TRBD2; j_gene: TRBJ2-1; v_gene: TRBV7-2; CDR3nt: TGTGCCAGCAGCCCTAGGACTAGCGGCCCGTACAATGAGCAGTTCTTC; CDR3aa: CASSPRTSGPYNEQFF
abundance: .; d_gene: TRBD2; j_gene: TRBJ2-7; v_gene: TRBV19; CDR3nt: TGTGCCAGTAGTATAGGGACTAGCGGGACCGAGCAGTACTTC; CDR3aa: CASSIGTSGTEQYF
abundance: .; d_gene: .; j_gene: TRBJ2-7; v_gene: TRBV5-1; CDR3nt: TGCGCCAGCAGCTTGGCCGCAGGGAGGCTCGAGCAGTACTTC; CDR3aa: CASSLAAGRLEQYF
abundance: once; d_gene: TRBD2; j_gene: TRBJ2-1; v_gene: TRBV5-4; CDR3nt: TGTGCCAGCAGCCCAGCAAGCTCGGGGGGATACTACAATGAGCAGTTCTTC; CDR3aa: CASSPASSGGYYNEQFF
abundance: .; d_gene: .; j_gene: TRBJ2-6; v_gene: TRBV7-2; CDR3nt: TGTGCCAGCAGAACAGGGAGCGCTGGGGCCAACGTCCTGACTTTC; CDR3aa: CASRTGSAGANVLTF
abundance: .; d_gene: TRBD2; j_gene: TRBJ2-7; v_gene: TRBV9; CDR3nt: TGTGCCAGCAGCGTAGATCAGGCGGGAGTAAGGTACGAGCAGTACTTC; CDR3aa: CASSVDQAGVRYEQYF
abundance: few; d_gene: .; j_gene: TRBJ1-1; v_gene: TRBV19; CDR3nt: TGTGCCAGTGGCAATTCTCGGGCGACTGAAGCTTTCTTT; CDR3aa: CASGNSRATEAFF
abundance: .; d_gene: .; j_gene: TRBJ2-1; v_gene: TRBV19; CDR3nt: TGTGCCAGTAGTATCTTGGGGCAGGGGAACAATGAGCAGTTCTTC; CDR3aa: CASSILGQGNNEQFF
abundance: .; d_gene: .; j_gene: TRBJ1-1; v_gene: TRBV20-1; CDR3nt: TGCAGTGCGCAGGGGAACACTGAAGCTTTCTTT; CDR3aa: CSAQGNTEAFF
abundance: .; d_gene: .; j_gene: TRBJ2-2; v_gene: TRBV7-6; CDR3nt: TGTGCCAGCAGCTTACCGAACACCGGGGAGCTGTTTTTT; CDR3aa: CASSLPNTGELFF
abundance: .; d_gene: .; j_gene: TRBJ1-2; v_gene: TRBV19; CDR3nt: TGTGCCAGTAGTATTGGTAACGGTAACTATGGCTACACCTTC; CDR3aa: CASSIGNGNYGYTF
abundance: once; d_gene: TRBD2; j_gene: TRBJ2-3; v_gene: TRBV19; CDR3nt: TGTGCCAGTAGCGACTTAGCGGGAGGCGGAGATACGCAGTATTTT; CDR3aa: CASSDLAGGGDTQYF
abundance: .; d_gene: TRBD2; j_gene: TRBJ2-1; v_gene: TRBV6-1; CDR3nt: TGTGCCAGCAGTGCTACTAGCGGGATGACCTACAATGAGCAGTTCTTC; CDR3aa: CASSATSGMTYNEQFF
abundance: once; d_gene: TRBD2; j_gene: TRBJ2-2; v_gene: TRBV27; CDR3nt: TGTGCCAGCAGTCGAGGGCTAGCGGGGACCGGGGAGCTGTTTTTT; CDR3aa: CASSRGLAGTGELFF
abundance: .; d_gene: .; j_gene: TRBJ1-2; v_gene: TRBV5-1; CDR3nt: TGCGCCAGCAGCTTGGCCCGGGCTGACTATGGCTACACCTTC; CDR3aa: CASSLARADYGYTF
abundance: .; d_gene: .; j_gene: TRBJ2-4; v_gene: TRBV7-3; CDR3nt: TGTGCCAGCAGCTCCCAAAATGGGGTTCAGTACTTC; CDR3aa: CASSSQNGVQYF
abundance: .; d_gene: .; j_gene: TRBJ1-5; v_gene: TRBV27; CDR3nt: TGTGCCAGCAGTTTAGGTTTTTATCAGCCCCAGCATTTT; CDR3aa: CASSLGFYQPQHF
abundance: .; d_gene: TRBD1; j_gene: TRBJ2-7; v_gene: TRBV5-6; CDR3nt: TGTGCCAGCAGCTCAGCCAAACCGGGACAGGGGATGTACGAGCAGTACTTC; CDR3aa: CASSSAKPGQGMYEQYF
abundance: .; d_gene: .; j_gene: TRBJ2-3; v_gene: TRBV14; CDR3nt: TGTGCCAGCAGCCGAGTGACCCCAGATACGCAGTATTTT; CDR3aa: CASSRVTPDTQYF
abundance: .; d_gene: .; j_gene: TRBJ2-7; v_gene: TRBV6-5; CDR3nt: TGTGCCAGCAGTTACTCTCGGGTCCAGAGCTCCTACGAGCAGTACTTC; CDR3aa: CASSYSRVQSSYEQYF
abundance: .; d_gene: .; j_gene: TRBJ1-2; v_gene: TRBV19; CDR3nt: TGTGCCAGTCGAAATCGGGACTCCTCGTACCATGGCTACACCTTC; CDR3aa: CASRNRDSSYHGYTF
abundance: .; d_gene: TRBD1; j_gene: TRBJ1-2; v_gene: TRBV28; CDR3nt: TGTGCCAGCAGCACTACAGGGGTTAACTATGGCTACACCTTC; CDR3aa: CASSTTGVNYGYTF
abundance: .; d_gene: .; j_gene: TRBJ2-3; v_gene: TRBV5-6; CDR3nt: TGTGCCAGCAGCTCGGGACTTTACACAGATACGCAGTATTTT; CDR3aa: CASSSGLYTDTQYF
abundance: .; d_gene: .; j_gene: TRBJ1-5; v_gene: TRBV2; CDR3nt: TGTGCCAGCAGTGCGCACAGGGACCCTCAGCCCCAGCATTTT; CDR3aa: CASSAHRDPQPQHF
abundance: .; d_gene: .; j_gene: TRBJ1-4; v_gene: TRBV19; CDR3nt: TGTGCCACCGCGGAGTGGGCTGGAGGGGGTAATGAAAAACTGTTTTTT; CDR3aa: CATAEWAGGGNEKLFF
abundance: .; d_gene: TRBD1; j_gene: TRBJ2-5; v_gene: TRBV5-5; CDR3nt: TGTGCCAGCAGCCCGGGACAGGGCCGGACCCAGTACTTC; CDR3aa: CASSPGQGRTQYF
abundance: .; d_gene: .; j_gene: TRBJ1-1; v_gene: TRBV6-1; CDR3nt: TGTGCCAGCAGTGGCCTTACAGGGAACACTGAAGCTTTCTTT; CDR3aa: CASSGLTGNTEAFF
abundance: .; d_gene: .; j_gene: TRBJ2-7; v_gene: TRBV4-3; CDR3nt: TGCGCCAGCAGCCAAGATAGGGTGGGGCGAGCCTACGAGCAGTACTTC; CDR3aa: CASSQDRVGRAYEQYF
abundance: .; d_gene: .; j_gene: TRBJ1-3; v_gene: TRBV7-6; CDR3nt: TGTGCCAGCAGCCCTTCGAGGAGGAGCTCTGGAAACACCATATATTTT; CDR3aa: CASSPSRRSSGNTIYF
abundance: .; d_gene: TRBD2; j_gene: TRBJ2-1; v_gene: TRBV11-2; CDR3nt: TGTGCCAGCAGCCCAGGACTAGCGGTCTACAATGAGCAGTTCTTC; CDR3aa: CASSPGLAVYNEQFF
abundance: .; d_gene: .; j_gene: TRBJ1-2; v_gene: TRBV10-3; CDR3nt: TGTGCCATCAGTGAGTCGACTGGCGCCTATGGCTACACCTTC; CDR3aa: CAISESTGAYGYTF
abundance: .; d_gene: .; j_gene: TRBJ2-1; v_gene: TRBV4-1; CDR3nt: TGCGCCAGCAGCCAAACCGGGAGCCATGAGCAGTTCTTC; CDR3aa: CASSQTGSHEQFF
abundance: .; d_gene: .; j_gene: TRBJ2-7; v_gene: TRBV5-8; CDR3nt: TGTGCCAGCAGCACTGGGACTTCCTCTCTCTCCTACGAGCAGTACTTC; CDR3aa: CASSTGTSSLSYEQYF
abundance: .; d_gene: .; j_gene: TRBJ2-5; v_gene: TRBV28; CDR3nt: TGTGCCAGCAGTCACCCCCGAGGACGGGTTTTAGAGACCCAGTACTTC; CDR3aa: CASSHPRGRVLETQYF
abundance: .; d_gene: TRBD1; j_gene: TRBJ2-3; v_gene: TRBV6-5; CDR3nt: TGTGCCAGCAGGGCCCGGACAGGGGGCGCAGATACGCAGTATTTT; CDR3aa: CASRARTGGADTQYF
abundance: .; d_gene: TRBD2; j_gene: TRBJ2-5; v_gene: TRBV10-1; CDR3nt: TGCGCCAGCAGCCGGGGACTACACGGGGAGACCCAGTACTTC; CDR3aa: CASSRGLHGETQYF
abundance: once; d_gene: .; j_gene: TRBJ2-5; v_gene: TRBV6-1; CDR3nt: TGTGCCAGCAGTGAAGAGGCTACCCTAACGGAGACCCAGTACTTC; CDR3aa: CASSEEATLTETQYF
abundance: .; d_gene: TRBD1; j_gene: TRBJ1-4; v_gene: TRBV5-1; CDR3nt: TGCGCCAGCAGCGCCCGAACAGGGGGCGATGAAAAACTGTTTTTT; CDR3aa: CASSARTGGDEKLFF
abundance: .; d_gene: TRBD2; j_gene: TRBJ2-3; v_gene: TRBV5-1; CDR3nt: TGCGCCAGCAACAAACTAGCGGGGCACACAGATACGCAGTATTTT; CDR3aa: CASNKLAGHTDTQYF
abundance: .; d_gene: TRBD1; j_gene: TRBJ2-7; v_gene: TRBV25-1; CDR3nt: TGTGCCAGCAGTGAACGGTTGGGGACAGGGGGCTACGAGCAGTACTTC; CDR3aa: CASSERLGTGGYEQYF
abundance: .; d_gene: .; j_gene: TRBJ2-2; v_gene: TRBV7-3; CDR3nt: TGTGCCAGCAGCCCCGTACGGAACACCGGGGAGCTGTTTTTT; CDR3aa: CASSPVRNTGELFF
abundance: .; d_gene: .; j_gene: TRBJ1-5; v_gene: TRBV5-1; CDR3nt: TGCGCCAGCAGCTTTTTCCCCAGGGATAGCAATCAGCCCCAGCATTTT; CDR3aa: CASSFFPRDSNQPQHF
abundance: .; d_gene: .; j_gene: TRBJ2-7; v_gene: TRBV27; CDR3nt: TGTGCCAGCAGTCTACTAGGGGCCTACGAGCAGTACTTC; CDR3aa: CASSLLGAYEQYF
abundance: .; d_gene: TRBD2; j_gene: TRBJ2-7; v_gene: TRBV2; CDR3nt: TGTGCCAGCAGCCTAGCGGGAGTAGGAGTGCAGTACTTC; CDR3aa: CASSLAGVGVQYF
abundance: .; d_gene: .; j_gene: TRBJ2-5; v_gene: TRBV5-4; CDR3nt: TGTGCCAGCAGCTTGGATCGGAAGCGCCAAGAGACCCAGTACTTC; CDR3aa: CASSLDRKRQETQYF
abundance: .; d_gene: TRBD1; j_gene: TRBJ1-5; v_gene: TRBV7-9; CDR3nt: TGTGCCAGCAGCTACAGGGGTGGTCAGCCCCAGCATTTT; CDR3aa: CASSYRGGQPQHF
abundance: .; d_gene: .; j_gene: TRBJ1-5; v_gene: TRBV7-3; CDR3nt: TGTGCCAGCAGCTCGGAGGGGGGAGCCCAGCATTTT; CDR3aa: CASSSEGGAQHF
abundance: .; d_gene: .; j_gene: TRBJ1-5; v_gene: TRBV7-2; CDR3nt: TGTGCCAGCAGCTTTCAGGTGGGCCAAGGCAATCAGCCCCAGCATTTT; CDR3aa: CASSFQVGQGNQPQHF
abundance: .; d_gene: TRBD2; j_gene: TRBJ2-5; v_gene: TRBV7-6; CDR3nt: TGTGCCAGCAGCTTAGGTCGTTGGCGGGAGGTAGAGGAGACCCAGTACTTC; CDR3aa: CASSLGRWREVEETQYF
abundance: .; d_gene: TRBD1; j_gene: TRBJ1-1; v_gene: TRBV2; CDR3nt: TGTGCCAGCTCCCGGGACAGGGGCGGTCCAGCTTTCTTT; CDR3aa: CASSRDRGGPAFF
abundance: .; d_gene: TRBD2; j_gene: TRBJ2-1; v_gene: TRBV25-1; CDR3nt: TGTGCCAGCAGTGAGGCGGGACTAGCGGGCGTACAGAATGAGCAGTTCTTC; CDR3aa: CASSEAGLAGVQNEQFF
abundance: .; d_gene: .; j_gene: TRBJ2-7; v_gene: TRBV27; CDR3nt: TGTGCCAGCAGTTTTCGGCCCTCTGGCGCCTACGAGCAGTACTTC; CDR3aa: CASSFRPSGAYEQYF
abundance: .; d_gene: .; j_gene: TRBJ2-5; v_gene: TRBV9; CDR3nt: TGTGCCAGCAGCGTAGCACCAGCGTTGGAGACCCAGTACTTC; CDR3aa: CASSVAPALETQYF
abundance: few; d_gene: .; j_gene: TRBJ2-2; v_gene: TRBV7-2; CDR3nt: TGTGCCAGCAGCTTCCCCGCGAGTGCCGGGGAGCTGTTTTTT; CDR3aa: CASSFPASAGELFF